The entry that follows covers one T cell receptor (beta chain) sequence. Its antigen is unidentified. This entry is derived from a study of cytomegalovirus exposure and HLA in healthy donors. Study background: HLA-typed donors were the source of roughly 80 million unique TCRs held in an early data release. Study-level results: The classifier was said to identify cytomegalovirus status with high specificity and sensitivity. A list of about 160 TCR beta chains associated with cytomegalovirus was given.

The PCR was carried out with 60 Vbeta primers and 13 Jbeta primers. In the authors' workflow: Approximately 10 million shared chains were among tens of millions of unique TCR beta chains counted in a later analysis. Assay used: immunoSEQ multiplex PCR; TCRdb lists only in-frame clones, some missing. D and trimming were read from the DNA, whereas the V and J calls and clone size are those reported in that table. Of roughly 150,000 clones in the sample, around four fifths were seen once. Germline CDR1 reads SEHNR; CDR2 reads FQNEAQ (reference sequence). V lost 5 bases, J lost 0 bases, and 10 bases lay in between. CDR3 length equals 14 residues.

This clonotype was obtained from a woman aged 18-30 years in good health and CMV-seronegative. V usage is TRBV7-9 and J usage is TRBJ1-1; perhaps TRBD1 as D (6 bases). Sequenced input: PBMCs. This chain's CDR3 is CASSPWTVNTEAFF. The CDR3 DNA is TGTGCCAGCAGCCCCTGGACAGTGAACACTGAAGCTTTCTTT.